This entry is about one T cell receptor beta chain. This sample was included in a study of low-dose radiotherapy and immunotherapy resistance in tumors. Study context: A total of 13 Gy over 26 weeks was given to Cohort 2 as 1 Gy per fraction every two weeks.

Priming of first-strand cDNA relied on TRAV- and TRBV-specific primers (covering alpha and beta chains). The authors amplified TCRs for around 20 PCR cycles with a constant-region primer and a V-primer adapter. It was by in vitro transcription that isolated mRNA was amplified. TCRdb re-analysed the reads in MiXCR, keeping a single row per CDR3 protein. The sample records about 7,300 distinct CDR3 sequences, approximately 82% being singletons. Germline V gene lookup returns CDR1 KGHSH and CDR2 LQKENI. The CDR3 extends over 13 amino acids. Trimming removed 3 bases at V and 5 bases at J, with 10 bases between. Donors were given nivolumab, ipilimumab, aspirin, low-dose cyclophosphamide and low-dose radiotherapy. Patients who could take part had advanced solid tumors with no tumor-infiltrating lymphocytes.

The receptor's source is a human donor with advanced metastatic prostate, ovarian, gallbladder or colorectal cancer (not recorded which). This table probably holds off-target reads from a library built for another chain. V is TRBV18 and J is TRBJ1-1; no clear D. The CDR3 reads CASSPYGGTEAFF. As DNA, the CDR3 is TGTGCCAGCTCACCCTACGGCGGGACTGAAGCTTTCTTT. Based on the CDR3 plus reference TRBV18 and TRBJ1-1, the full variable domain is NAGVMQNPRHLVRRRGQEARLRCSPMKGHSHVYWYRQLPEEGLKFMVYLQKENIIDESGMPKERFSAEFPKEGPSILRIQQVVRGDSAAYFCASSPYGGTEAFFGQGTRLTVV.